Following are 24 T cell receptor beta chains from one sample sequenced in a study of T cell changes during pregnancy in multiple sclerosis. Some clones are missing from TCRdb's copy, which holds only in-frame ones; the method was immunoSEQ multiplex PCR. The repertoire includes under 55,000 clones, approximately 94% of them detected once, and around 0.31% sits in the top ten. This material consisted of CD4+ T cells from peripheral blood mononuclear cells, taken in the third trimester of pregnancy. The origin of the receptors is a female donor with multiple sclerosis, enrolled in a pregnancy study.

Written as DNA, the CDR3 is TGTGCCAGCAGACCAACAGGGGTCTATGGCTACACCTTC. It specifies CASRPTGVYGYTF. The chain employs TRBV7-2 and TRBJ1-2; 7 bases line up with TRBD1. Per germline, CDR1 SGHTA and CDR2 FQGNSA. The CDR3 totals 13 residues. Trimming cost V 6 bases and J 4 bases; bases outside gene matches: 5.

The DNA for the CDR3 is TGTGCCAGCAGCTTAGGACAGGGGAAAAACATTCAGTACTTC. Translated, it gives CASSLGQGKNIQYF. V and J are TRBV13 and TRBJ2-4, with 7 bases lining up with TRBD1. With V trimmed by 0 bases and J by 4 bases, 0 bases remained unmatched. CDR3 length equals 14 residues. Germline V gene lookup returns CDR1 PRHDT and CDR2 FYEKMQ (reference sequence).

The V and J genes are TRBV5-1 and TRBJ1-1, with a possible D match to TRBD1 (6 bases). This CDR3 has 16 residues. Trimming left V 0 bases short and J 5 bases short, with 17 bases between. Germline CDR1 and CDR2: SGHRS and YFSETQ. CDR3 in DNA: TGCGCCAGCAGCTTGGAAACAGGGAGTGGTGGAACTGAAGCTTTCTTT. Protein sequence: CASSLETGSGGTEAFF.

This clone came up once. This chain joins TRBV27 and TRBJ1-2; TRBD1 matches at 9 bases. This CDR3 spans 14 amino acids. The trim removed 5 bases at V and 8 bases at J, leaving 9 bases unmatched. Per germline, CDR1 MNHEY and CDR2 SMNVEV (reference sequence). The CDR3 sequence: CASSRSGQGYGYTF. In nucleotides, the CDR3 is TGTGCCAGCAGTCGCTCGGGACAGGGCTACGGCTACACCTTC.

The chain employs TRBV28 and TRBJ2-4, with D tentatively TRBD2 (6 bases). This CDR3 region has 15 residues. Germline CDR1 MDHEN, CDR2 SYDVKM. The ends were cut back, 4 bases at V and 6 bases at J, with 16 bases in the middle. CDR3 coding DNA: TGTGCCAGCAGTTCCCCCGAGGCGCGGGGAAACATTCAGTACTTC. It translates to CASSSPEARGNIQYF.

The chain recombines TRBV30 with TRBJ1-6; D is perhaps TRBD1 (6 bases). Germline CDR1 reads GTSNPN; CDR2 reads SVGIG (reference sequence). Trimming pared 0 bases from V and 8 bases from J, leaving 17 bases between. The CDR3 consists of 16 residues. The CDR3 here is CAWSVIGGLGDSPLHF. The CDR3 nucleotides are TGTGCCTGGAGTGTCATAGGGGGACTAGGAGATTCACCCCTCCACTTT.

The chain joins TRBV11-2 to TRBJ2-3; tentative D call: TRBD1 (5 bases). CDR3 length equals 13 residues. Deletions cut 4 bases from V and 1 base from J, with 6 bases between. Germline V lookup: CDR1 SGHAT, CDR2 FQNNGV. Here the CDR3 DNA reads TGTGCCAGCAGCTCGACAGGCACAGATACGCAGTATTTT. Encoded protein: CASSSTGTDTQYF. Supplemented by reference TRBV11-2 and TRBJ2-3, the full variable domain reads EAGVAQSPRYKIIEKRQSVAFWCNPISGHATLYWYQQILGQGPKLLIQFQNNGVVDDSQLPKDRFSAERLKGVDSTLKIQPAKLEDSAVYLCASSSTGTDTQYFGPGTRLTVL.

The chain joins TRBV5-1 to TRBJ2-5, with D possibly being TRBD1 (6 bases). Trimming took off 4 bases at V and 4 bases at J, with 14 bases between the two ends. Germline V gene lookup returns CDR1 SGHRS and CDR2 YFSETQ. This CDR3 has 14 residues. The CDR3 reads CASSSTGNGETQYF. The CDR3 DNA reads as TGCGCCAGCAGCAGCACAGGGAACGGAGAGACCCAGTACTTC.

The rearrangement links TRBV6-1 to TRBJ1-2, with 9 bases that match TRBD1. With V trimmed by 2 bases and J by 3 bases, 10 bases remained unmatched. CDR3 length: 17 residues. Per the germline V gene, CDR1 is MNHNS and CDR2 is SASEGT. CDR3 region: CASSEKDRGMIYYGYTF. The CDR3 bases are TGTGCCAGCAGTGAAAAGGACAGGGGAATGATCTACTATGGCTACACCTTC.

V is TRBV25-1 and J is TRBJ2-3; D is undetermined. CDR1 MGHDK and CDR2 SYGVNS come from the germline V gene. V was clipped by 4 bases and J by 1 base, with 3 bases between them. The CDR3 is made up of 12 amino acids. CDR3 sequence (DNA): TGTGCCAGCAGTGCAGGCACAGATACGCAGTATTTT. This translates into CASSAGTDTQYF.

The rearrangement joins TRBV5-1 to TRBJ2-7, with a tentative D call TRBD2 (5 bases). This CDR3 is 15 amino acids long. Germline V lookup: CDR1 SGHRS, CDR2 YFSETQ. Trimming cost V 1 base and J 6 bases, with 17 bases left between them. This chain's CDR3 is CASSLFPGDYSEQYF. The CDR3 DNA follows: TGCGCCAGCAGCTTGTTTCCGGGTGACTACTCCGAGCAGTACTTC.

V is TRBV27 and J is TRBJ2-1; 8 positions match TRBD2. After removal of 1 base from V and 0 bases from J, the junction contained 2 bases not matched to a gene. This CDR3 has 16 amino acids. The germline V gene has CDR1 MNHEY and CDR2 SMNVEV (reference sequence). This CDR3 reads CASSLWAGGSYNEQFF. The CDR3, as DNA: TGTGCCAGCAGTTTATGGGCGGGGGGCTCCTACAATGAGCAGTTCTTC.

This chain links TRBV7-3 with TRBJ2-1, with 12 bases aligning to TRBD2. The germline V gene has CDR1 SGHTA and CDR2 FQGTGA. The CDR3 length is 16 residues. With 4 bases clipped from V and 4 bases from J, the junction kept 5 bases outside the gene matches. The CDR3 nucleotides are TGTGCCAGCAGCTCCCGGACTAGCGGGGCGTACAATGAGCAGTTCTTC. Translation gives CASSSRTSGAYNEQFF. The whole variable domain, filled in from reference TRBV7-3 and TRBJ2-1, reads GAGVSQTPSNKVTEKGKYVELRCDPISGHTALYWYRQSLGQGPEFLIYFQGTGAADDSGLPNDRFFAVRPEGSVSTLKIQRTERGDSAVYLCASSSRTSGAYNEQFFGPGTRLTVL.

This chain links TRBV5-1 with TRBJ1-5; the D gene is possibly TRBD1 (6 bases). CDR3 length equals 15 residues. Trimming removed 0 bases from V and 6 bases from J, with 13 bases in between. Germline V gene lookup returns CDR1 SGHRS and CDR2 YFSETQ. The CDR3 sequence: CASSLVQGPPQPQHF. In DNA form, the CDR3 reads TGCGCCAGCAGCTTGGTACAGGGACCACCTCAGCCCCAGCATTTT. Full variable domain (rest looked up from reference TRBV5-1 and TRBJ1-5): KAGVTQTPRYLIKTRGQQVTLSCSPISGHRSVSWYQQTPGQGLQFLFEYFSETQRNKGNFPGRFSGRQFSNSRSEMNVSTLELGDSALYLCASSLVQGPPQPQHFGDGTRLSIL.

The chain links TRBV4-2 to TRBJ1-2; D is perhaps TRBD1 (6 bases). Trimming removed 1 base at V and 3 bases at J, with 12 bases between. The CDR3 runs 15 residues. From germline, CDR1 is LGHNA and CDR2 YNFKEQ. The CDR3 protein is CASSQGVSGDYGYTF. The CDR3 DNA follows: TGTGCCAGCAGCCAAGGAGTTTCAGGGGACTATGGCTACACCTTC.

V is TRBV7-2 and J is TRBJ2-3; D is perhaps TRBD2 (5 bases). CDR3 length equals 16 residues. In germline, CDR1 is SGHTA, CDR2 FQGNSA. The V end lost 5 bases, the J end lost 4 bases, and 19 bases lay between the germline ends. CDR3 residues: CASSRRSGLRPDTQYF. The CDR3, as DNA: TGTGCCAGCAGCCGGAGATCCGGACTGCGGCCAGATACGCAGTATTTT.

The rearrangement links TRBV21-1 to TRBJ2-2; the D segment call TRBD2 is taken from the table without a DNA check. TRBV21-1 is annotated as a pseudogene. This CDR3 has 16 amino acids. The CDR3 spells CASSKIRGKQVGELFF. The CDR3 nucleotides read TGTGCCAGCAGCAAAATCCGGGGGAAGCAGGTCGGGGAGCTGTTTTTT.

The chain couples TRBV19 to TRBJ2-2; a possible D gene is TRBD2 (5 bases). Germline V gives CDR1 LNHDA, CDR2 SQIVND (reference sequence). Trimming removed 3 bases from V and 4 bases from J, with 9 bases in between. This CDR3 spans 14 amino acids. CDR3 coding DNA: TGTGCCAGTAGTATGGACTGGGGCACCGGGGAGCTGTTTTTT. This codes for CASSMDWGTGELFF.

The chain couples TRBV6-6 to TRBJ2-7; 8 positions match TRBD1. The junction had 6 bases not matched to a gene; V was cut back by 6 bases and J by 2 bases. CDR1 is MNHNY and CDR2 is SVGAGI in the germline V gene (reference sequence). There are 14 residues in the CDR3. CDR3 residues: CASRPDRGPYEQYF. The CDR3 bases are TGTGCCAGCAGACCCGACAGGGGCCCCTACGAGCAGTACTTC.

The rearrangement links TRBV7-2 to TRBJ2-7; 8 bases agree with TRBD1. Germline CDR1 reads SGHTA; CDR2 reads FQGNSA. The trim removed 5 bases at V and 2 bases at J, leaving 5 bases unmatched. This CDR3 has 14 residues. DNA for the CDR3: TGTGCCAGCAGCCCAGACAGGGGCCCCTACGAGCAGTACTTC. Translated: CASSPDRGPYEQYF.

J is TRBJ2-7 and V is TRBV10-3; possible D gene TRBD1, 6 bases. The germline V and J ends were trimmed by 6 bases and 3 bases, with 15 bases remaining between them. The germline V gene has CDR1 ENHRY and CDR2 SYGVKD. The CDR3 is 14 amino acids. CDR3 residues: CAISPGTNLYEQYF. In DNA form, the CDR3 reads TGTGCCATCAGCCCCGGGACAAATCTCTACGAGCAGTACTTC.

The chain is built from TRBV10-3 and TRBJ2-3, with TRBD1 matching over 9 bases. The V and J ends lost 3 bases and 3 bases, in that order; junction bases with no gene match: 4. There are 15 residues in the CDR3. The germline V gene has CDR1 ENHRY and CDR2 SYGVKD. DNA of the CDR3: TGTGCCATCAGTGATACAGGGGGCGAGACAGATACGCAGTATTTT. Protein product: CAISDTGGETDTQYF.

The rearrangement links TRBV19 to TRBJ2-2, with TRBD2 identical over 13 bases. Germline CDR1 is LNHDA and CDR2 is SQIVND (reference sequence). The CDR3 runs to 14 residues. Trimming cost V 4 bases and J 10 bases; bases outside gene matches: 3. The CDR3 spells CASSTGLAGKELFF. The CDR3 DNA reads as TGTGCCAGTAGTACGGGACTAGCGGGAAAGGAGCTGTTTTTT.

The chain couples TRBV10-3 to TRBJ2-1, with 7 bases that match TRBD2. V shed 6 bases and J 5 bases; nucleotides not matched to a gene: 10. CDR1 ENHRY and CDR2 SYGVKD come from the germline V gene. There are 15 residues in the CDR3. CDR3 DNA: TGTGCCATCAGCCCAAGCGGGGTTAATCACAATGAGCAGTTCTTC. It translates to CAISPSGVNHNEQFF.